This T cell receptor (beta chain) was sequenced during a study of naive and memory T cell subsets. The CDR3 loop spans 18 amino acids. An equimolar mix of two oligonucleotides served as the beta constant-region primer for TRBC1 and TRBC2. Four rounds of PCR amplified the ligated cDNA using nested alpha and beta constant-region primers plus SP2. A single record per CDR3 protein comes from TCRdb applying MiXCR to the UMI-ligation and nested PCR reads. The table has 140,000 to 150,000 distinct CDR3 sequences, around 15% seen once; the top ten hold 0.14% to 0.15%. Cells stained for CD3, CD4, CD8, CD45RA and CD27 were sorted into four subsets. The sample holds many counts of this clonotype.

The chain is built from TRBV21-1 and TRBJ2-6; TRBD2 is the table's D call and was not checked against the DNA. TRBV21-1 is tagged as a pseudogene. Material for sequencing was naive CD4+ T cells from blood. The sequence was obtained from a human donor in good health. The CDR3 DNA is TGTGCCAGCAGCACGTATAGCGGGATAGGTTCTGGGGCCAACGTCCTGACTTTC. Protein: CASSTYSGIGSGANVLTF.